This T cell receptor beta chain was identified in a study of T cell responses to AZD1222 COVID-19 vaccine. Trimming removed 2 bases from V and 3 bases from J; junction bases left unmatched: 4. The CDR3 loop spans 15 amino acids. The germline CDR1 and CDR2 sequences are LGHDT and YNNKEL (reference sequence). The method was immunoSEQ multiplex PCR; TCRdb's version includes in-frame clones alone and lacks a portion of them. Among approximately 140,000 clones listed, roughly 90% were seen once. The sample in question was peripheral blood, obtained 28 days after the second AZD1222 dose. The sequence was obtained from an adult who received the AZD1222 COVID-19 vaccine. The genes are TRBV3-1 (or the pseudogene TRBV3-2) and TRBJ1-5, with 7 bases matching TRBD1. This chain's CDR3 is CASSQTGQDNQPQHF. The DNA of the CDR3 is TGTGCCAGCAGCCAAACCGGACAGGACAATCAGCCCCAGCATTTT.